A single sample gave rise to the 23 T cell receptor beta chains below, sequenced in a study of T cell responses to AZD1222 COVID-19 vaccine. TCRdb's table, derived via immunoSEQ multiplex PCR, lists solely in-frame clones and lacks some. The repertoire includes roughly 53,000 clones, around 85% of them detected once, and approximately 19% sits in the top ten. The sample consisted of peripheral blood, taken on day 0 of MenACWY control vaccination. The receptors stem from an adult in good health.

This rearrangement joins TRBV29-1 to TRBJ2-7; no clear D gene. CDR1 is SQVTM and CDR2 is ANQGSEA in the germline V gene. The V end was cut by 2 bases, the J end by 0 bases, with 8 bases between. The CDR3 has 13 amino acids. CDR3 DNA: TGCAGCGTTGAATTCGGAAGCTCCTACGAGCAGTACTTC. Translation: CSVEFGSSYEQYF.

The chain joins TRBV27 to TRBJ2-5; 7 bases line up with TRBD1. Trimming removed 5 bases from V and 1 base from J; junction bases left unmatched: 4. This CDR3 comprises 14 residues. Germline V gene data show CDR1 as MNHEY and CDR2 as SMNVEV (reference sequence). DNA for the CDR3: TGTGCCAGCAGTCCCGACAGGGTCCAAGAGACCCAGTACTTC. Translation gives CASSPDRVQETQYF.

DNA of the CDR3: TGTGCCAGCAGTGGGAGGGGTTTCCCCTACGAGCAGTACTTC. Protein: CASSGRGFPYEQYF. This chain links TRBV2 with TRBJ2-7; D might be TRBD2 (6 bases). Germline V gene sequence: CDR1 SNHLY, CDR2 FYNNEI. Trimming left V 4 bases short and J 2 bases short, with 12 bases between. The CDR3 consists of 14 residues.

The V gene is TRBV4-1, the J gene TRBJ2-3; 12 nucleotides agree with TRBD2. V trimming: 4 bases; J trimming: 5 bases; junction bases outside the gene matches: 4. Germline V gene lookup returns CDR1 MGHRA and CDR2 YSYEKL. This CDR3 comprises 15 residues. The CDR3 loop reads CASSPSGRDKDTQYF. Here the CDR3 DNA reads TGCGCCAGCAGCCCTAGCGGGAGGGATAAAGATACGCAGTATTTT.

The sample holds a few counts of this clone. The rearrangement uses TRBV7-8 and TRBJ2-7; TRBD2 matches 9 bases. CDR1 and CDR2 from the germline V gene are SGHVS and FQNEAQ. The V gene end was trimmed by 2 bases and the J gene end by 3 bases; junction bases not matched to a gene: 2. The CDR3 loop spans 14 amino acids. The CDR3 DNA sequence: TGTGCCAGCAGCTTAAGTAGCGGGAGCTACGAGCAGTACTTC. It specifies CASSLSSGSYEQYF.

The V call is TRBV5-1, the J call TRBJ2-7, with D perhaps given as TRBD1 or TRBD2 (5 bases each). The germline V gene encodes CDR1 SGHRS and CDR2 YFSETQ. The CDR3 has 14 amino acids. Trimming removed 1 base from V and 6 bases from J, with 14 bases in between. The CDR3 nucleotides read TGCGCCAGCAGCTTGAGCGGTAGAGACAGCGAGCAGTACTTC. It encodes CASSLSGRDSEQYF. The whole variable domain, remainder taken from reference TRBV5-1 and TRBJ2-7, is KAGVTQTPRYLIKTRGQQVTLSCSPISGHRSVSWYQQTPGQGLQFLFEYFSETQRNKGNFPGRFSGRQFSNSRSEMNVSTLELGDSALYLCASSLSGRDSEQYFGPGTRLTVT.

V and J are TRBV6-1 and TRBJ2-1, with TRBD2 identical over 12 bases. With 2 bases clipped from V and 10 bases from J, the junction kept 3 bases outside the gene matches. The CDR3 is 14 amino acids. Germline V CDR1 and CDR2: MNHNS, SASEGT. This CDR3 is CASSEQGLAGEQFF. The CDR3 nucleotides are TGTGCCAGCAGTGAACAAGGACTAGCGGGAGAGCAGTTCTTC.

This clone turned up a few times. This chain connects TRBV28 to TRBJ1-1, with D unclear. The CDR3 consists of 11 residues. The V gene lost 6 bases and the J gene lost 1 base, with 3 bases spanning the gap. CDR1 is MDHEN, CDR2 SYDVKM, per germline. CDR3 sequence reads: CASRRNTEAFF. CDR3 DNA: TGTGCCAGCAGGAGGAACACTGAAGCTTTCTTT.

DNA for the CDR3: TGTGCCAGCAGCAAGACTAGCGGGCATTTCACAGATACGCAGTATTTT. It yields the protein CASSKTSGHFTDTQYF. The V and J genes are TRBV27 and TRBJ2-3; 10 bases map to TRBD2. Trimming removed 6 bases from V and 2 bases from J; junction bases left unmatched: 8. This CDR3 has 16 residues. Germline V CDR1 and CDR2: MNHEY, SMNVEV (reference sequence).

The chain employs TRBV4-2 and TRBJ2-5; 8 positions agree with TRBD1. Losses at the gene ends were 0 bases for V and 4 bases for J; bases not matched to a gene: 7. The CDR3 is 16 residues long. The germline V gene encodes CDR1 LGHNA and CDR2 YNFKEQ. CDR3 protein: CASSQEGSGGAETQYF. CDR3 bases: TGTGCCAGCAGCCAAGAAGGGTCAGGGGGCGCAGAGACCCAGTACTTC.

The CDR3 protein is CSVGGTPYEQYF. CDR3 nucleotides: TGCAGCGTTGGGGGGACGCCCTACGAGCAGTACTTC. The chain carries TRBV29-1 and TRBJ2-7; the D call may be TRBD1 or TRBD2 (5 bases each). There are 12 residues in the CDR3. Germline V lookup: CDR1 SQVTM, CDR2 ANQGSEA. V lost 4 bases, J lost 2 bases, and 9 bases lay in between.

This clone was found once. The gene calls are TRBV4-1 and TRBJ1-1; TRBD1 might be the D (5 bases). Trimming left V 0 bases short and J 2 bases short, with 10 bases between. The length of the CDR3 is 15 residues. Germline values: CDR1 MGHRA, CDR2 YSYEKL. The CDR3 region has the DNA TGCGCCAGCAGCCAAGATCGGGGCTCTAACACTGAAGCTTTCTTT. Its protein is CASSQDRGSNTEAFF.

The gene calls are TRBV7-9 and TRBJ2-1, with TRBD1 matching over 12 bases. CDR3 length: 15 residues. J was trimmed by 9 bases and V by 5 bases; bases with no gene match: 8. CDR1 is SEHNR and CDR2 is FQNEAQ in the germline V gene (reference sequence). CDR3 in DNA: TGTGCCAGCAGCCCAGGGACAGGGGGCAAGGTTGAGCAGTTCTTC. Its translation is CASSPGTGGKVEQFF.

The rearrangement links TRBV3-1 (or the pseudogene TRBV3-2) to TRBJ1-5, with no clear D. The CDR3 has 12 residues. The germline gives CDR1 LGHDT, CDR2 YNNKEL (reference sequence). V dropped 5 bases and J dropped 5 bases, with 7 bases sitting between them. CDR3 nucleotide sequence: TGTGCCAGCAGCGGTCGTGATCAGCCCCAGCATTTT. This codes for CASSGRDQPQHF.

The V gene is TRBV5-1, the J gene TRBJ2-7, with TRBD1 as a possible D gene (5 bases). The germline V gene encodes CDR1 SGHRS and CDR2 YFSETQ. This CDR3 comprises 14 residues. The V end lost 2 bases, the J end lost 2 bases, and 11 bases lay between the germline ends. The CDR3 here is CASSFTGVTYEQYF. The CDR3 nucleotides are TGCGCCAGCAGCTTCACAGGCGTAACCTACGAGCAGTACTTC. Full variable domain (remainder filled in from reference TRBV5-1 and TRBJ2-7): KAGVTQTPRYLIKTRGQQVTLSCSPISGHRSVSWYQQTPGQGLQFLFEYFSETQRNKGNFPGRFSGRQFSNSRSEMNVSTLELGDSALYLCASSFTGVTYEQYFGPGTRLTVT.

The CDR3 protein is CAISPGQHTEAFF. As DNA, the CDR3 is TGTGCCATCAGTCCGGGACAGCACACTGAAGCTTTCTTT. The chain recombines TRBV10-3 with TRBJ1-1, with TRBD1 matching over 7 bases. Trimming at V came to 5 bases and at J to 3 bases, leaving 3 bases not matched to a gene. CDR3 length: 13 amino acids. Germline values: CDR1 ENHRY, CDR2 SYGVKD.

V is TRBV28 and J is TRBJ1-1, with a tentative D call TRBD1 (6 bases). The germline gives CDR1 MDHEN, CDR2 SYDVKM. Between the trimmed V and J ends, which lost 6 bases and 6 bases, there was a span of 17 bases. CDR3 length: 14 residues. The CDR3 here is CASRSGQNIPEAFF. The CDR3 DNA reads TGTGCCAGCAGATCCGGACAGAATATCCCTGAAGCTTTCTTT.

The chain carries TRBV7-2 and TRBJ2-3; 14 bases are a match to TRBD2. The length of the CDR3 is 19 residues. V was clipped by 5 bases and J by 8 bases; unmatched bases: 18. Germline CDR1 SGHTA, CDR2 FQGNSA. This CDR3 is CASSLLNGLAGGLLGTQYF. CDR3 nucleotides: TGTGCCAGCAGCCTCCTAAACGGACTAGCGGGAGGACTTTTGGGTACGCAGTATTTT.

The rearrangement uses TRBV18 and TRBJ1-2; D is unclear. V lost 0 bases and J 5 bases, leaving 7 bases between the germline ends. Germline V CDR1 and CDR2: KGHSH, LQKENI. CDR3 length equals 13 residues. The CDR3 here is CASSPPTRYGYTF. The CDR3 DNA is TGTGCCAGCTCACCACCGACCAGATATGGCTACACCTTC. Variable domain in full (rest from reference TRBV18 and TRBJ1-2): NAGVMQNPRHLVRRRGQEARLRCSPMKGHSHVYWYRQLPEEGLKFMVYLQKENIIDESGMPKERFSAEFPKEGPSILRIQQVVRGDSAAYFCASSPPTRYGYTFGSGTRLTVV.

The CDR3 DNA sequence: TGTGCCAGCAGCTTAGCTTCTACAGGGGTAGGGATCTACAATGAGCAGTTCTTC. Residues: CASSLASTGVGIYNEQFF. This chain uses TRBV7-6 with TRBJ2-1; 7 positions match TRBD1. CDR3 length: 18 amino acids. The junction had 11 bases not matched to a gene; V was cut back by 0 bases and J by 3 bases. Germline values: CDR1 SGHVS, CDR2 FNYEAQ. The variable domain in full, completed from reference TRBV7-6 and TRBJ2-1, reads GAGVSQSPRYKVTKRGQDVALRCDPISGHVSLYWYRQALGQGPEFLTYFNYEAQQDKSGLPNDRFSAERPEGSISTLTIQRTEQRDSAMYRCASSLASTGVGIYNEQFFGPGTRLTVL.

This rearrangement joins TRBV6-2 or TRBV6-3 to TRBJ1-5; D gene uncertain. CDR3 length equals 14 residues. Germline V gives CDR1 MNHEY, CDR2 SVGEGT. V shed 1 base and J shed 2 bases, with 6 bases lying between them. Here the CDR3 DNA reads TGTGCCAGCAGTTACTGGGCAGGCAATCAGCCCCAGCATTTT. It encodes CASSYWAGNQPQHF.

This rearrangement joins TRBV10-2 to TRBJ2-7; D may match TRBD1 or TRBD2 (5 bases each). Germline CDR1 is WSHSY and CDR2 is SAAADI. Trimming shortened V by 8 bases and J by 3 bases, and 11 bases separated the two germline ends. The CDR3 consists of 12 residues. The CDR3, as DNA: TGCGCCAGCGCCGCTGGGGGCTACGAGCAGTACTTC. It yields the protein CASAAGGYEQYF.

The chain recombines TRBV10-2 with TRBJ2-4, with 7 bases aligning to TRBD1. Germline V lookup: CDR1 WSHSY, CDR2 SAAADI. V gave up 2 bases and J gave up 6 bases; unmatched junction bases: 4. The CDR3 covers 14 residues. As DNA, the CDR3 is TGCGCCAGCAGTGAGACCGGGACAGCAAACATTCAGTACTTC. This translates into CASSETGTANIQYF.